Sequencing of this T cell receptor beta chain was carried out in a study of blood T cell repertoires in COVID-19. The method was immunoSEQ multiplex PCR; TCRdb's version includes in-frame clones alone and lacks a portion of them. Among more than 400,000 clones listed, roughly 88% were seen once. V trimming: 4 bases; J trimming: 7 bases; junction bases outside the gene matches: 3. This CDR3 comprises 13 residues. Per germline, CDR1 MNHEY and CDR2 SMNVEV (reference sequence). This clone was counted only a few times. V and J are TRBV27 and TRBJ2-2; 7 bases agree with TRBD2. The sequenced sample consisted of peripheral blood. This sequence originates from a human donor in a cohort sampled during active COVID-19. In nucleotides, the CDR3 is TGTGCCAGCAGTTCCGGGAGGAGCGGGGAGCTGTTTTTT. This gives the protein CASSSGRSGELFF.